The 18 T cell receptor beta chains in this list originate from one sample, sequenced in a study of metastatic and nonmetastatic thyroid tumors. TCRdb re-called the PCR reads with MiXCR. The sample yields around 23,000 clones, over 20% seen once. Each patient went into thyroid surgery without having received any treatment. Sample: blood. The receptors originated from a female donor with papillary thyroid cancer or a benign thyroid nodule (not recorded which). Some clones in this sample may be carry-over from other donors' samples.

V usage is TRBV6-1 and J usage is TRBJ2-7; 10 bases are shared with TRBD1. The V and J ends lost 6 bases and 2 bases, in that order; junction bases with no gene match: 10. CDR1 is MNHNS, CDR2 SASEGT, per germline. The length of the CDR3 is 16 residues. The DNA of the CDR3 is TGTGCCAGCAGCCGTCGGTTGGGACAGGGGACCTACGAGCAGTACTTC. As protein: CASSRRLGQGTYEQYF.

Comment on this clone: Distinct nucleotide sequences in the sample also encode this CDR3. V and J are TRBV19 and TRBJ1-1, with unresolved D. The germline V gene encodes CDR1 LNHDA and CDR2 SQIVND (reference sequence). This CDR3 has 10 residues. The CDR3 reads CATGAAEAFF. Written as DNA, the CDR3 is TGTGCTACCGGTGCTGCTGAAGCTTTCTTT.

This clone is medium-sized (0.01 to 0.1%) in the sample. The chain is built from TRBV6-2 or TRBV6-3 and TRBJ1-1; D call uncertain. The germline CDR1 and CDR2 sequences are MNHEY and SVGEGT. This CDR3 comprises 13 residues. V was trimmed by 5 bases and J by 5 bases, leaving 12 bases between them. The CDR3 nucleotides read TGTGCCAGCAGTCACCTTGGTGAGACTGAAGCTTTCTTT. Translating it yields CASSHLGETEAFF.

In its sample, this clone was seen many times. A much larger clone differs from this one at a single base, so this may be a read error. The conserved phenylalanine or tryptophan is not found at the CDR3 terminus, so this likely reflects a read error. The chain joins TRBV10-3 to TRBJ2-7; a possible D gene is TRBD1 (6 bases). Germline CDR1 reads ENHRY; CDR2 reads SYGVKD. The CDR3 consists of 13 residues. Trimming cost V 10 bases and J 3 bases, with 16 bases left between them. CDR3 DNA sequence: TGTGCCACCACCTTCGACAGGTACTACGAGCAGTACCTC. It is translated as CATTFDRYYEQYL.

This sequence joins TRBV18 and TRBJ2-2; 9 positions match TRBD2. The V gene end was trimmed by 3 bases and the J gene end by 1 base; junction bases not matched to a gene: 9. Per the germline V gene, CDR1 is KGHSH and CDR2 is LQKENI. CDR3 length: 18 residues. The CDR3, as DNA: TGTGCCAGCTCACCTCTTGTCGCTAGCGGGATGAACACCGGGGAGCTGTTTTTT. It specifies CASSPLVASGMNTGELFF.

This clone has only one observation. Given a much more abundant clone one base away, this may be a read error. The chain links TRBV9 to TRBJ2-7, with TRBD2 matching 8 bases. The germline V gene has CDR1 SGDLS and CDR2 YYNGEE. CDR3 length: 15 amino acids. CDR3 in DNA: TGTGCCAGCAGCGTAGTGGGCGCGGGAGGACTCGAGCGGTACTTC. It is translated as CASSVVGAGGLERYF.

The V call is TRBV6-1, the J call TRBJ1-2; TRBD1 matches 7 bases. With 3 bases clipped from V and 0 bases from J, the junction kept 7 bases outside the gene matches. Looked up from germline, CDR1 is MNHNS and CDR2 is SASEGT. The CDR3 consists of 16 residues. The CDR3: CASSDLGQPANYGYTF. The CDR3 nucleotides read TGTGCCAGCAGTGATTTGGGACAGCCTGCTAACTATGGCTACACCTTC.

This clone came up many times. V is TRBV25-1 and J is TRBJ1-2; no reliable D call. The germline CDR1 and CDR2 sequences are MGHDK and SYGVNS. CDR3 length: 12 amino acids. V gave up 2 bases and J gave up 4 bases, with 5 bases separating them. In DNA, the CDR3 is TGTGCCAGCAGTGAACATTTCTATGGCTACACCTTC. Its protein product is CASSEHFYGYTF.

The chain combines TRBV6-5 with TRBJ1-1; D call uncertain. Trimming cost V 2 bases and J 7 bases, with 8 bases left between them. CDR3 length equals 12 residues. Per germline, CDR1 MNHEY and CDR2 SVGAGI. CDR3 in DNA: TGTGCCAGCAGTTACAGGTCAGGTGAAGCTTTCTTT. This translates into CASSYRSGEAFF.

Only a few counts were recorded for this clone. The V and J genes are TRBV6-1 and TRBJ2-5, with 8 bases matching TRBD2. This CDR3 comprises 15 residues. Trimming took 6 bases from V and 4 from J; bases not matched to a gene: 10. Germline V lookup: CDR1 MNHNS, CDR2 SASEGT. DNA for the CDR3: TGTGCCAGCAGATGGGGACTAGGAGGGGCAGAGACCCAGTACTTC. It translates to CASRWGLGGAETQYF.

V is TRBV9 and J is TRBJ2-2, with TRBD2 matching over 9 bases. This CDR3 has 16 amino acids. V shed 4 bases, J shed 1 base, and the junction held 5 bases outside the gene matches. Germline-derived CDR1 and CDR2 are SGDLS and YYNGEE. In DNA, the CDR3 is TGTGCCAGCAGCCCCCGACTAGCGGAGAACACCGGGGAGCTGTTTTTT. This encodes CASSPRLAENTGELFF.

The V call is TRBV20-1, the J call TRBJ2-2; a weak D match, TRBD1 (5 bases). Trimming stripped 3 bases from V and 2 bases from J, with 13 bases between. The V gene's germline CDR1 is DFQATT and CDR2 SNEGSKA (reference sequence). The CDR3 contains 15 residues. As DNA, the CDR3 is TGCAGTGCTAGGGGATTGGGGCCCAACACCGGGGAGCTGTTTTTT. Encoded protein: CSARGLGPNTGELFF.

Many counts were recorded for this clone. The chain employs TRBV20-1 and TRBJ2-7; no definite D call. Trimming left V 3 bases short and J 3 bases short, with 6 bases between. The germline gives CDR1 DFQATT, CDR2 SNEGSKA (reference sequence). This CDR3 is 11 amino acids long. The CDR3: CSARVVYEQYF. As DNA, the CDR3 is TGCAGTGCTAGGGTGGTCTACGAGCAGTACTTC.

This clone was seen just once. The gene calls are TRBV6-2 or TRBV6-3 and TRBJ2-2; 12 nucleotides align to TRBD2. The CDR3 loop spans 19 amino acids. From germline, CDR1 is MNHEY and CDR2 SVGEGT. V was clipped by 7 bases and J by 3 bases; unmatched bases: 15. The CDR3, as DNA: TGTGCCAGCACCGAAAGCGGCGCAAGACTAGCGGGAGACACCGGGGAGCTGTTTTTT. Translating gives CASTESGARLAGDTGELFF.

Many counts were recorded for this clone. The genes are TRBV28 and TRBJ2-1; 11 positions match TRBD2. Germline CDR1 and CDR2: MDHEN and SYDVKM. This CDR3 region has 17 residues. J was trimmed by 8 bases and V by 3 bases; bases with no gene match: 12. The CDR3 nucleotides read TGTGCCAGCAGTTTGATCGGAACTAGCGGGAGTCGCGATGAGCAGTTCTTC. This sequence encodes CASSLIGTSGSRDEQFF.

This clone has ten or more counts. This chain uses TRBV14 with TRBJ2-2; TRBD2 matches 11 bases. Germline V gene sequence: CDR1 SGHDN, CDR2 FVKESK. The CDR3 is 16 amino acids. V was pared by 3 bases and J by 5 bases, with 5 bases of the junction left unmatched. The CDR3 nucleotides read TGTGCCAGCAGCCACATAGCGGGAGGGGAAACCGGGGAGCTGTTTTTT. Protein product: CASSHIAGGETGELFF. Full variable domain (rest looked up from reference TRBV14 and TRBJ2-2): EAGVTQFPSHSVIEKGQTVTLRCDPISGHDNLYWYRRVMGKEIKFLLHFVKESKQDESGMPNNRFLAERTGGTYSTLKVQPAELEDSGVYFCASSHIAGGETGELFFGEGSRLTVL.

V and J are TRBV29-1 and TRBJ2-5, with 9 bases identical to TRBD1. After removal of 4 bases from V and 1 base from J, the junction contained 1 base not matched to a gene. This CDR3 comprises 13 residues. The germline CDR1 and CDR2 sequences are SQVTM and ANQGSEA. The CDR3 is CSVADRGQETQYF. As DNA, the CDR3 is TGCAGCGTTGCGGACAGGGGCCAAGAGACCCAGTACTTC.

Of note for this clone: Possible read error: a much larger clone is one base away. This chain uses TRBV20-1 with TRBJ2-3, with a tentative D call TRBD2 (5 bases). V was clipped by 8 bases and J by 1 base, with 13 bases between them. The CDR3 spans 13 residues. Germline V gives CDR1 DFQATT, CDR2 SNEGSKA (reference sequence). The CDR3: CSSRKEGTDTQYF. CDR3 DNA: TGCAGTTCCAGGAAGGAGGGCACAGATACGCAGTATTTT.